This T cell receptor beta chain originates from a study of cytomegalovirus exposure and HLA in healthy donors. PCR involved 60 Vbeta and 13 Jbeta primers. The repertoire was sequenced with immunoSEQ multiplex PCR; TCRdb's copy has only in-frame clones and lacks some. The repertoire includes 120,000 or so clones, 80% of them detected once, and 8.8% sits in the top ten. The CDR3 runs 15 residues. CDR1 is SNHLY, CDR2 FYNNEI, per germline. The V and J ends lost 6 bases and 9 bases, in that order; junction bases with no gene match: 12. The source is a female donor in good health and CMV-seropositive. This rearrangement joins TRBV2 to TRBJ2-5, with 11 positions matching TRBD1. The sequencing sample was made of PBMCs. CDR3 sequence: CASRTGQGAAGAQYF. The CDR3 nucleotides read TGTGCCAGCAGGACCGGACAGGGGGCCGCAGGGGCCCAGTACTTC.